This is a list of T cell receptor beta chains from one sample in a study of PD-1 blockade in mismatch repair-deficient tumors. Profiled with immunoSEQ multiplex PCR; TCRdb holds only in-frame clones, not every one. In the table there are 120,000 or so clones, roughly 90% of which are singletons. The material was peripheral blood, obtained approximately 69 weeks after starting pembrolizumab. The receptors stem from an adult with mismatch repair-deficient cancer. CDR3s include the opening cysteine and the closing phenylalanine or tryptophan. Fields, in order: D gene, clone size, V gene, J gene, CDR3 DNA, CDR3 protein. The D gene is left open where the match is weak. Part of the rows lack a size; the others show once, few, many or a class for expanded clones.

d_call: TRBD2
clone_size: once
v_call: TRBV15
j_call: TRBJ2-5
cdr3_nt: TGTGCCACCAGCAGAGATCCCCGGGGGGAAGATACGACCCAGTACTTC
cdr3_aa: CATSRDPRGEDTTQYF

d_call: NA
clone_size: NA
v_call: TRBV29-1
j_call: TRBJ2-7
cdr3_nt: TGCAGCGTTAAGGGCGCTTCTGGAGAGCAGTACTTC
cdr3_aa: CSVKGASGEQYF

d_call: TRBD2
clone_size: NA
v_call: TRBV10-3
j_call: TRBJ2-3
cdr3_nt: TGTGCCATCAGTGAGTCCCTCCTAGCGGGAGGGCCAATTGCCACAGATACGCAGTATTTT
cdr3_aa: CAISESLLAGGPIATDTQYF

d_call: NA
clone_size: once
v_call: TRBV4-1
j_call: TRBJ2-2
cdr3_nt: TGCGCCAGCAGCCAAACGAGTGGGGGGCGGCACGGGGAGCTGTTTTTT
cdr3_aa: CASSQTSGGRHGELFF

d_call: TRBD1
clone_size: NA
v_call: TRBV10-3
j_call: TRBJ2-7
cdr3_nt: TGTGCCACACAGGGGACCTCCTACGAGCAGTACTTC
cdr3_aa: CATQGTSYEQYF

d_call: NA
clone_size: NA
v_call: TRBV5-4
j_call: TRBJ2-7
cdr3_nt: TGTGCCAGCAGCTTGGGGACCGAGCAGTACTTC
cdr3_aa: CASSLGTEQYF

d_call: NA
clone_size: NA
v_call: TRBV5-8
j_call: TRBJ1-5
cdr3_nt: TGTGCCAGCAGCCCCCCAGGCTATAGCAATCAGCCCCAGCATTTT
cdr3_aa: CASSPPGYSNQPQHF

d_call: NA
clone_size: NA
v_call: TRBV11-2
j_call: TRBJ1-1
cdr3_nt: TGTGCCAGCAGCTTGCAACCGGGACCAGGCACTGAAGCTTTCTTT
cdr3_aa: CASSLQPGPGTEAFF

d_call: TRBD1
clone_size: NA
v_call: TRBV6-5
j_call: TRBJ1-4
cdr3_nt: TGTGCCAGCAGTCGGGGGACAGGGGTTGAAAAACTGTTTTTT
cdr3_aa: CASSRGTGVEKLFF

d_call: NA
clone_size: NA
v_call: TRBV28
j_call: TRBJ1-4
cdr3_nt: TGTGCCAGCACATTAGAAGGGCAGCATAATGAAAAACTGTTTTTT
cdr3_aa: CASTLEGQHNEKLFF

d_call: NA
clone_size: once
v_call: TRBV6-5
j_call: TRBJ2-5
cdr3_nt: TGTGCCAGCAGTTTGGAGACCAGGGGACCCATAGAGACCCAGTACTTC
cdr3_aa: CASSLETRGPIETQYF

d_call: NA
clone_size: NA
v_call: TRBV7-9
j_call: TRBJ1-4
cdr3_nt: TGTGCCAGCAGCGAGGGGACATGGGCCAATGAAAAACTGTTTTTT
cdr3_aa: CASSEGTWANEKLFF

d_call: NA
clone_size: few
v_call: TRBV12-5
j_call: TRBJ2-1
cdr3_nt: TGTGCTAGTGGTACAGGATCCTCCTACAATGAGCAGTTCTTC
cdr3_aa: CASGTGSSYNEQFF

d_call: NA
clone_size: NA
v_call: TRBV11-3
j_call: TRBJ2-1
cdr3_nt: TGTGCCAGCAGCTCAGGGACTTATTCCTACAATGAGCAGTTCTTC
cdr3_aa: CASSSGTYSYNEQFF

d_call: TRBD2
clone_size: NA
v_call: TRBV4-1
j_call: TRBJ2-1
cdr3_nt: TGCGCCAGCAGCCAAGATTCCCCCCTAGCGGCGCAATACAATGAGCAGTTCTTC
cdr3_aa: CASSQDSPLAAQYNEQFF

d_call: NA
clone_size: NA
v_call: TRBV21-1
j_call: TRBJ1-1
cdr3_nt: TGTGCCAGCAGCAAAGAGGGGAGGCATAGGGCGAACACTGAAGCTTTCTTT
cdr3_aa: CASSKEGRHRANTEAFF

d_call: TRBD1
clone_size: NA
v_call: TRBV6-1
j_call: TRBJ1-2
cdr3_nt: TGTGCCAGCAGTGAGGCGGACAGGGCTCTAGTCTCTGGCTACACCTTC
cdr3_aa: CASSEADRALVSGYTF

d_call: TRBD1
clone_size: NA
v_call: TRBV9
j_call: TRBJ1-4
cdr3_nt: TGTGCCAGCAGCGCCAAGACAGGGGAGCTTAATGAAAAACTGTTTTTT
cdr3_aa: CASSAKTGELNEKLFF

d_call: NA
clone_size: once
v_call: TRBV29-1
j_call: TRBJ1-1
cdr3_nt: TGCAGCCTCCGGACGTCACTGCAGAACACTGAAGCTTTCTTT
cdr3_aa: CSLRTSLQNTEAFF

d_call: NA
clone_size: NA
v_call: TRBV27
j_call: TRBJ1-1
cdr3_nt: TGTGCCAGCAGTTTGTGGGGGGCTGAAGCTTTCTTT
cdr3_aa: CASSLWGAEAFF

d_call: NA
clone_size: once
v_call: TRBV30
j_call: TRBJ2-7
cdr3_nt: TGTGCCTGGAGTGAACCTCCGTTCGCCTACGAGCAGTACTTC
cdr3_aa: CAWSEPPFAYEQYF

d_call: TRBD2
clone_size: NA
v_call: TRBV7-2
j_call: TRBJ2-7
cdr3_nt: TGTGCCAGCAGCGCCTCACTAGCGGGTCCCTACGAGCAGTACTTC
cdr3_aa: CASSASLAGPYEQYF

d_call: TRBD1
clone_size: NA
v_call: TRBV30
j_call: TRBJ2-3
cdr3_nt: TGTGCCTGGAAGGACAGGGCAAACACAGATACGCAGTATTTT
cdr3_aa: CAWKDRANTDTQYF